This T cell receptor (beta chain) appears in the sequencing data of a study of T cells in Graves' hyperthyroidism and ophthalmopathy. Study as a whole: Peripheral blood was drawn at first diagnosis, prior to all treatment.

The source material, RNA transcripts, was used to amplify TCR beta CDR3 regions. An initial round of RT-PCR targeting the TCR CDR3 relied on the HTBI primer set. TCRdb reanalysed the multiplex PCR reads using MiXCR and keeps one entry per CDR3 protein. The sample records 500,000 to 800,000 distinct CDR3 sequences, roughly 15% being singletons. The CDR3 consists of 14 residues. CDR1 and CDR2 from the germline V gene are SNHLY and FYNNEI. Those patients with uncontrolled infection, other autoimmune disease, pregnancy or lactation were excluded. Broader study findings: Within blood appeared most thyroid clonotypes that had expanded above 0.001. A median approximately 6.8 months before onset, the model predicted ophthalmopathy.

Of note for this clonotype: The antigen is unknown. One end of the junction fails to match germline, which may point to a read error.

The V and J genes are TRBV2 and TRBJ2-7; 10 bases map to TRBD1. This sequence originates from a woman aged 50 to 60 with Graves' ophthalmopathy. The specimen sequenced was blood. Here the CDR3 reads CASSPGTGAYGQYF. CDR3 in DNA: TGTGCCAGCAGCCCCGGGACAGGGGCCTACGGGCAGTACTTC. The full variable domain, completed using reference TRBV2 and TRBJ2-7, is EPEVTQTPSHQVTQMGQEVILRCVPISNHLYFYWYRQILGQKVEFLVSFYNNEISEKSEIFDDQFSVERPDGSNFTLKIRSTKLEDSAMYFCASSPGTGAYGQYFGPGTRLTVT.